This T cell receptor (beta chain) came from a study of blood T cell repertoires in COVID-19. On the study more broadly: In each case, the material was cDNA or gDNA derived from T cells, B-cell-depleted T cells, or PBMCs.

Germline V gene lookup returns CDR1 MNHEY and CDR2 SVGEGT. With 6 bases removed from V and 7 bases from J, the gap between germline ends came to 13 bases. This CDR3 has 13 residues. Authors' data handling: Estimation of nucleated cell counts was performed using reference gene primer amplification. The data were produced by immunoSEQ multiplex PCR, yet TCRdb's version contains in-frame clones alone and is incomplete. The V and J calls and clone size were taken over from that table, and D and trimming were inferred from the DNA. Of tens of thousands of clones in the sample, more than 65% were seen once.

The sequence derives from an elderly man with acute or convalescent COVID-19. The chain recombines TRBV6-2 or TRBV6-3 with TRBJ1-5; D is undetermined. Specimen: peripheral blood. CDR3 loop: CASSPLERQPQHF. The CDR3 nucleotides are TGTGCCAGCAGCCCGTTAGAGAGGCAGCCCCAGCATTTT.